This TCR beta chain was identified during a study of vaccination effects on CD4 cells after COVID-19. This clone was counted a few times. Its antigen remains unidentified. Following culture for ten to eleven days, CD4+ T cells were isolated. BNT162b2 vaccine or mRNA-1273 vaccine was given to participants in two doses. Cultures had half their medium replaced with IL-2 medium on days 3 and 7. Produced via immunoSEQ multiplex PCR; TCRdb's table is partial and in-frame only. Of about 73,000 clones listed, roughly four fifths are singletons. The sample here was CD4+ T cells from PBMCs cultured without peptide, taken after COVID-19 vaccination. This sequence was found in a human donor who received a COVID-19 vaccine.

CDR3 bases: TGTGCCACCAGTGAGGCAACGACGGGACGGGGGGAGCAGTTCTTC. Its translation is CATSEATTGRGEQFF. J is TRBJ2-1 and V is TRBV24-1, with a tentative D call TRBD2 (6 bases). There are 15 residues in the CDR3. Germline lookup yields CDR1 KGHDR and CDR2 SFDVKD. Trimming left V 4 bases short and J 10 bases short, with 19 bases between.